The 29 T cell receptor beta chains below come from one sample, sequenced in a study of shared clonotypes between healthy human individuals. Assay: immunoSEQ multiplex PCR; the TCRdb copy retains only in-frame clones and omits some. Of 1.6 million or so clones listed, more than 95% are singletons. Material: naive CD4+ T cells sorted from blood. As to subset: CD45RA+ positively selected. The receptor source for this set is a man under 40 in good health.

The chain employs TRBV5-1 and TRBJ2-5; 8 nucleotides align to TRBD1. Germline CDR1 SGHRS, CDR2 YFSETQ. CDR3 length: 15 amino acids. The ends lost 4 bases at V and 3 bases at J; junction bases unmatched: 8. CDR3 sequence: CASSLGQEYKETQYF. The CDR3 DNA is TGCGCCAGCAGCCTGGGACAGGAGTACAAAGAGACCCAGTACTTC.

The chain recombines TRBV28 with TRBJ2-7; TRBD2 might be the D (6 bases). Germline V gene lookup returns CDR1 MDHEN and CDR2 SYDVKM. V was trimmed by 10 bases and J by 2 bases, leaving 18 bases between them. The CDR3 spans 14 residues. CDR3 nucleotide sequence: TGTGCCAATGCGGCGGCGGGACCGACCTACGAGCAGTACTTC. It translates to CANAAAGPTYEQYF.

The chain employs TRBV5-4 and TRBJ2-1, with 8 bases lining up with TRBD1. The CDR3 loop spans 14 amino acids. V shed 4 bases and J 8 bases; nucleotides not matched to a gene: 8. Germline CDR1 reads SGHNT; CDR2 reads YYREEE (reference sequence). CDR3 coding DNA: TGTGCCAGCAGCCGGACAGGGTCTATCGATGAGCAGTTCTTC. Translation gives CASSRTGSIDEQFF.

The rearrangement uses TRBV6-6 and TRBJ2-1; D ambiguous. The CDR3 totals 15 residues. The V end lost 4 bases, the J end lost 0 bases, and 10 bases lay between the germline ends. Germline lookup yields CDR1 MNHNY and CDR2 SVGAGI (reference sequence). In DNA, the CDR3 is TGTGCCAGCAGTTCACATCGGAGCTCCTACAATGAGCAGTTCTTC. Its protein product is CASSSHRSSYNEQFF.

The chain is built from TRBV6-5 and TRBJ1-1; D uncertain. This CDR3 contains 13 residues. The V end was cut by 4 bases, the J end by 0 bases, with 6 bases between. Germline V lookup: CDR1 MNHEY, CDR2 SVGAGI. This CDR3 is CASSSTVNTEAFF. CDR3 DNA sequence: TGTGCCAGCAGTTCCACAGTGAACACTGAAGCTTTCTTT.

The genes are TRBV2 and TRBJ2-7, with D unclear. This CDR3 has 14 residues. CDR1 and CDR2 from the germline V gene are SNHLY and FYNNEI. V lost 4 bases to trimming and J lost 0 bases, with 10 bases between them. The CDR3: CASSVEVSSYEQYF. CDR3 in DNA: TGTGCCAGCAGTGTTGAGGTTTCCTCCTACGAGCAGTACTTC.

The genes are TRBV7-9 and TRBJ2-3; 8 nucleotides agree with TRBD2. Trimming removed 5 bases from V and 6 bases from J; junction bases left unmatched: 13. The length of the CDR3 is 16 residues. The germline V gene has CDR1 SEHNR and CDR2 FQNEAQ (reference sequence). CDR3 amino acids: CASSKKGGLVSDTQYF. The CDR3 nucleotides are TGTGCCAGCAGCAAGAAGGGGGGACTAGTGTCCGATACGCAGTATTTT.

The gene calls are TRBV5-1 and TRBJ1-3, with unresolved D. Trimming pared 2 bases from V and 2 bases from J, leaving 11 bases between. CDR3 length: 15 residues. Per the germline V gene, CDR1 is SGHRS and CDR2 is YFSETQ. The CDR3 region has the DNA TGCGCCAGCAGCTTAGAGACATCTCCTGGAAACACCATATATTTT. The encoded protein is CASSLETSPGNTIYF. Complete variable domain (other parts from reference TRBV5-1 and TRBJ1-3): KAGVTQTPRYLIKTRGQQVTLSCSPISGHRSVSWYQQTPGQGLQFLFEYFSETQRNKGNFPGRFSGRQFSNSRSEMNVSTLELGDSALYLCASSLETSPGNTIYFGEGSWLTVV.

The genes are TRBV18 and TRBJ1-3, with TRBD1 matching over 7 bases. The CDR3 runs 17 residues. Germline trimming cut 3 bases from V and 0 bases from J; bases unmatched to any gene: 8. CDR1 and CDR2 from the germline V gene are KGHSH and LQKENI. The CDR3 bases are TGTGCCAGCTCACCTCGACAGGGACCCCGCTCTGGAAACACCATATATTTT. This codes for CASSPRQGPRSGNTIYF.

The CDR3 coding sequence is TGCGCCAGCAGCTTCCCCGGGACAGGGGTAAGGGAGACCCAGTACTTC. Encoded protein: CASSFPGTGVRETQYF. The chain is built from TRBV5-1 and TRBJ2-5; 10 nucleotides match TRBD1. CDR1 and CDR2 (germline): SGHRS, YFSETQ. The CDR3 sequence is 16 residues long. Losses at the gene ends were 2 bases for V and 5 bases for J; bases not matched to a gene: 9.

CDR3 nucleotide sequence: TGTGCCAGCAAACTTAGCGGAGCTAGCACAGATACGCAGTATTTT. Its protein is CASKLSGASTDTQYF. The gene calls are TRBV27 and TRBJ2-3; weak D call: TRBD2 (6 bases). CDR3 length: 15 amino acids. Germline V gene data show CDR1 as MNHEY and CDR2 as SMNVEV (reference sequence). The V and J ends lost 7 bases and 0 bases respectively, with 14 bases between them.

V usage is TRBV5-4 and J usage is TRBJ2-2; possible D gene TRBD1, 7 bases. The CDR3 sequence is 16 residues long. Trimming took off 2 bases at V and 5 bases at J, with 16 bases between the two ends. CDR1 and CDR2 from the germline V gene are SGHNT and YYREEE (reference sequence). The CDR3 sequence: CASSFGGGAKTGELFF. CDR3 bases: TGTGCCAGCAGCTTCGGAGGGGGCGCAAAGACCGGGGAGCTGTTTTTT.

The chain employs TRBV7-8 and TRBJ1-3, with a tentative D call TRBD1 (5 bases). The CDR3 runs to 20 residues. Trimming removed 4 bases at V and 0 bases at J, with 25 bases between. The germline CDR1 and CDR2 sequences are SGHVS and FQNEAQ. CDR3 sequence: CASSWDPLRTSSSSGNTIYF. CDR3 sequence (DNA): TGTGCCAGCAGCTGGGACCCCCTGAGGACCTCTTCGAGCTCTGGAAACACCATATATTTT.

The V call is TRBV14, the J call TRBJ2-3, with TRBD2 matching over 7 bases. CDR1 and CDR2 from the germline V gene are SGHDN and FVKESK. There are 16 residues in the CDR3. The V segment lost 4 bases and the J segment 1 base; nucleotides outside the gene matches: 8. The CDR3 DNA is TGTGCCAGCAGCCTTCTAGCGGAGATAGGCACAGATACGCAGTATTTT. Its translation: CASSLLAEIGTDTQYF.

As concerns this clone: Additional DNA sequences in this sample encode the identical CDR3. The rearrangement joins TRBV6-5 to TRBJ1-5; D not certain. CDR3 length equals 13 residues. Trimming stripped 6 bases from V and 4 bases from J, with 10 bases between. Germline V lookup: CDR1 MNHEY, CDR2 SVGAGI. The CDR3 nucleotides are TGTGCCAGCAGAAATGGAGGGAATCAGCCCCAGCATTTT. Residues: CASRNGGNQPQHF.

CDR3 loop: CASRVQGNPYYEQYF. The CDR3 nucleotides read TGCGCCAGCAGAGTACAGGGTAATCCTTACTACGAGCAGTACTTC. The chain links TRBV5-1 to TRBJ2-7; a weak D match, TRBD1 (6 bases). V was shortened by 5 bases and J by 3 bases, with 18 bases between the two germline ends. The germline V gene encodes CDR1 SGHRS and CDR2 YFSETQ. The CDR3 extends over 15 amino acids.

This chain uses TRBV5-3 with TRBJ1-3; D call uncertain. TRBV5-3 is an ORF, and what it does is uncertain. Deletions cut 6 bases from V and 4 bases from J, with 8 bases between. The CDR3 covers 12 residues. The CDR3 sequence: CARIWNGNTIYF. As DNA, the CDR3 is TGTGCCAGAATCTGGAACGGAAACACCATATATTTT.

This chain joins TRBV2 and TRBJ2-7; tentative D call: TRBD1 (6 bases). Germline assignment: CDR1 SNHLY and CDR2 FYNNEI. The CDR3 contains 13 residues. Between the trimmed V and J ends, which lost 6 bases and 2 bases, there was a span of 11 bases. In DNA, the CDR3 is TGTGCCAGCAGCCCGGGACAAACCTACGAGCAGTACTTC. Translation gives CASSPGQTYEQYF.

The chain couples TRBV28 to TRBJ2-3; 8 positions match TRBD1. Germline V lookup: CDR1 MDHEN, CDR2 SYDVKM. J gave up 5 bases and V 7 bases, and 11 bases lay outside the gene matches. This CDR3 is built from 15 residues. CDR3 region: CASTKPNRGVDTQYF. The CDR3, as DNA: TGTGCCAGCACTAAACCCAACAGGGGGGTAGATACGCAGTATTTT.

The V call is TRBV4-2, the J call TRBJ1-5; D ambiguous. V gave up 6 bases and J gave up 1 base, with 13 bases separating them. Germline V gene sequence: CDR1 LGHNA, CDR2 YNFKEQ. The CDR3 has 15 residues. The CDR3 DNA is TGTGCCAGCAGAGCCTCCCCGGGAAGCAATCAGCCCCAGCATTTT. This codes for CASRASPGSNQPQHF.

The chain has TRBV5-5 and TRBJ1-1; 8 bases match TRBD1. Germline V gene data show CDR1 as SGHKS and CDR2 as YYEKEE (reference sequence). J lost 5 bases, V lost 4 bases, and 10 bases had no gene match. The CDR3 has 15 residues. CDR3 DNA: TGTGCCAGCAGCCGTACCGGGACAGGTGAGACTGAAGCTTTCTTT. Translation: CASSRTGTGETEAFF.

Only one count was recorded for this clone. The chain employs TRBV9 and TRBJ1-1, with TRBD1 identical over 10 bases. CDR3 length: 17 amino acids. Germline V gene sequence: CDR1 SGDLS, CDR2 YYNGEE. Trimming removed 0 bases from V and 0 bases from J; junction bases left unmatched: 5. The chain's CDR3 is CASSVGGDRGLNTEAFF. The CDR3 nucleotides are TGTGCCAGCAGCGTAGGAGGAGACAGGGGGCTGAACACTGAAGCTTTCTTT.

As regards this clone: Additional DNA sequences in this sample encode the identical CDR3. This chain joins TRBV28 and TRBJ2-6; D may be TRBD1 (6 bases). This CDR3 spans 14 amino acids. The V and J ends lost 8 bases and 0 bases respectively, with 8 bases between them. The germline CDR1 and CDR2 sequences are MDHEN and SYDVKM. The CDR3 bases are TGTGCCAGCGGCAGGGGCTCTGGGGCCAACGTCCTGACTTTC. Residues: CASGRGSGANVLTF.

The chain has TRBV19 and TRBJ2-7; TRBD2 agrees at 7 bases. The CDR3 consists of 15 residues. V was pared by 3 bases and J by 4 bases, with 9 bases of the junction left unmatched. The germline V gene has CDR1 LNHDA and CDR2 SQIVND (reference sequence). In nucleotides, the CDR3 is TGTGCCAGTAGTATTATCTCGGGAGGAGAGTACGAGCAGTACTTC. Translation gives CASSIISGGEYEQYF.

This rearrangement joins TRBV5-4 to TRBJ1-1, with D possibly being TRBD1 (5 bases). Trimming stripped 3 bases from V and 7 bases from J, with 13 bases between. Germline-derived CDR1 and CDR2 are SGHNT and YYREEE (reference sequence). There are 13 residues in the CDR3. The CDR3 DNA reads as TGTGCCAGCAGCTCGCGGGGGGGTATTGAAGCTTTCTTT. Amino acid sequence: CASSSRGGIEAFF. The variable domain in full, with the rest retrieved from reference TRBV5-4 and TRBJ1-1, is ETGVTQSPTHLIKTRGQQVTLRCSSQSGHNTVSWYQQALGQGPQFIFQYYREEENGRGNFPPRFSGLQFPNYSSELNVNALELDDSALYLCASSSRGGIEAFFGQGTRLTVV.

The rearrangement joins TRBV28 to TRBJ2-1, with 14 nucleotides matching TRBD2. This CDR3 is built from 17 residues. Germline assignment: CDR1 MDHEN and CDR2 SYDVKM. V lost 6 bases and J lost 9; bases outside the gene matches: 13. The CDR3 bases are TGTGCCAGCAGCCATTTGCTTGGGACTAGCGGGAGCACTGAGCAGTTCTTC. It specifies CASSHLLGTSGSTEQFF.

The chain uses TRBV28 and TRBJ2-3, with no clear D. Trimming removed 2 bases from V and 1 base from J, with 13 bases in between. CDR3 size: 16 residues. The germline V gene has CDR1 MDHEN and CDR2 SYDVKM. The CDR3 DNA sequence: TGTGCCAGCAGTTTAGTTATGACCTTTGGCACAGATACGCAGTATTTT. It is translated as CASSLVMTFGTDTQYF.

The chain carries TRBV28 and TRBJ2-5; tentatively, D is TRBD1 (6 bases). V lost 5 bases and J lost 3, with 19 bases in between. This CDR3 is built from 16 residues. In germline, CDR1 is MDHEN, CDR2 SYDVKM. The CDR3 sequence is CASSTTQGSLEETQYF. CDR3 nucleotide sequence: TGTGCCAGCAGTACAACCCAGGGGAGCCTTGAAGAGACCCAGTACTTC.

V is TRBV11-2 and J is TRBJ2-3; TRBD2 agrees at 10 bases. The CDR3 covers 15 residues. Germline CDR1 reads SGHAT; CDR2 reads FQNNGV. After removal of 5 bases from V and 1 base from J, the junction contained 3 bases not matched to a gene. The CDR3, as DNA: TGTGCCAGCAGCGTGCTAGCGGGAGGCACAGATACGCAGTATTTT. This encodes CASSVLAGGTDTQYF.